This TCR beta chain was captured by sequencing in a study of early T cells in non-severe SARS-CoV-2 infection. Individual cDNA molecules were tagged with unique molecular identifiers. TCRdb reanalysed the 5' RACE reads using MiXCR and keeps one entry per CDR3 protein. This repertoire shows around 77,000 distinct CDR3 sequences, around 10% found once; its top ten account for less than 10%. The sample holds many counts of this clonotype. V was cut by 2 bases and J by 1 base, with 8 bases left in between. Germline V lookup: CDR1 DFQATT, CDR2 SNEGSKA (reference sequence). The CDR3 contains 13 residues. Sequencing used whole blood, obtained at baseline. This clonotype was sampled from an adult who was a healthcare worker with PCR-confirmed SARS-CoV-2 infection or an uninfected control (not recorded which). The chain combines TRBV20-1 with TRBJ1-1, with no clear D. The CDR3 is CSARSPGNTEAFF. In DNA form, the CDR3 reads TGCAGTGCTAGATCACCCGGGAACACTGAAGCTTTCTTT.